These 2 T cell receptor beta chains originate from one sample sequenced in a study of blood T cell repertoires in COVID-19. Clones were read by immunoSEQ multiplex PCR, and TCRdb kept only the in-frame ones, dropping some. The data show some 510,000 clones, with 70% to 90% seen just once and approximately 1.8% held by the top ten. Sequencing was carried out using PBMCs or T cells enriched from blood (not recorded which). The receptor source for this set is a woman aged 40 to 50 who had recovered from COVID-19.

The chain has TRBV15 and TRBJ1-2, with 7 nucleotides matching TRBD1. This CDR3 is built from 14 residues. The V and J ends lost 3 bases and 4 bases, in that order; junction bases with no gene match: 5. Germline CDR1 and CDR2: LNHNV and YYDKDF (reference sequence). The CDR3 sequence: CATSRDRPPYGYTF. The CDR3, as DNA: TGTGCCACCAGCAGGGACAGGCCGCCCTATGGCTACACCTTC.

The rearrangement links TRBV6-2 or TRBV6-3 to TRBJ1-2, with 11 bases that match TRBD1. Germline assignment: CDR1 MNHEY and CDR2 SVGEGT. Losses at the gene ends were 2 bases for V and 8 bases for J; bases not matched to a gene: 7. The CDR3 spans 15 residues. CDR3 sequence reads: CASSYGQGAGRGYTF. CDR3 DNA: TGTGCCAGCAGTTACGGACAGGGGGCCGGAAGGGGCTACACCTTC.